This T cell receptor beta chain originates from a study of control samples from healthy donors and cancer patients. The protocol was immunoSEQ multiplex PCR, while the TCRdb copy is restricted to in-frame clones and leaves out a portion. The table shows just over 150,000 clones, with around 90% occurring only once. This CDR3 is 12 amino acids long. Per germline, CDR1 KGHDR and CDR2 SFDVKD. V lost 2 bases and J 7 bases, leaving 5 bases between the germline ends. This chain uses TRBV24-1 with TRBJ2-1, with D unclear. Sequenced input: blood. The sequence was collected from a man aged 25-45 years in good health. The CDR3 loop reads CATSDSQNEQFF. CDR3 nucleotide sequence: TGTGCCACCAGTGATTCCCAAAATGAGCAGTTCTTC.